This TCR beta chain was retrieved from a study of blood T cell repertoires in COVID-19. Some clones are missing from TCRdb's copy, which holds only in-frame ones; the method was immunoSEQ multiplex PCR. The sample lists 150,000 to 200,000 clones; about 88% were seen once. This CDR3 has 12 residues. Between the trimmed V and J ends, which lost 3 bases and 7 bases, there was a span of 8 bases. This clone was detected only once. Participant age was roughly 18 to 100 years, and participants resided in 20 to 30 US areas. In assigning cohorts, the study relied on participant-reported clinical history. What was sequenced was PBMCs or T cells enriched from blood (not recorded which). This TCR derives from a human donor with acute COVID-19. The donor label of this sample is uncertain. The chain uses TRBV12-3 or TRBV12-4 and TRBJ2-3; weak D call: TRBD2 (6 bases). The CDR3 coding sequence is TGTGCCAGCAGTTTGGGGGGTAATACGCAGTATTTT. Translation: CASSLGGNTQYF.